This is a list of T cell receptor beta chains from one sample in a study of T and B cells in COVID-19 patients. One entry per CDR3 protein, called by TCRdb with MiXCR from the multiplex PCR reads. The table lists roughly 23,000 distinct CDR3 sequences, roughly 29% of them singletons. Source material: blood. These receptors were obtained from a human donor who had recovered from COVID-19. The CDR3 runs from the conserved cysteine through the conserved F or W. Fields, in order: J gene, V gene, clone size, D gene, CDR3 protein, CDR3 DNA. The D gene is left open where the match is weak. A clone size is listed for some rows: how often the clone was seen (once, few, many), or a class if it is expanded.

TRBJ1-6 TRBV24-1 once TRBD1 CATIHFRGTRTGTNSPLHF TGTGCCACCATACACTTCAGGGGGACTCGGACAGGGACGAATTCACCCCTCCACTTT
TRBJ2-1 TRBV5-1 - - CASTLAEMSSYNEQFF TGCGCCAGCACGTTAGCGGAAATGAGCTCCTACAATGAGCAGTTCTTC
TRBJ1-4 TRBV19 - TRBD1 CASSAGQNEKLFF TGTGCCAGTAGTGCGGGACAGAATGAAAAACTGTTTTTT
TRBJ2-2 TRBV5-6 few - CASSFGRNTGELFF TGTGCCAGCAGCTTTGGGCGGAACACCGGGGAGCTGTTTTTT
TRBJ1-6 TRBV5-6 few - CASSYRSGGTSSYNSPLHF TGTGCCAGCAGCTACCGTTCCGGGGGGACCTCCTCCTATAATTCACCCCTCCACTTT
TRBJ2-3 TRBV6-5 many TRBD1 CASKKTGIDTQYF TGTGCCAGCAAGAAGACAGGGATAGATACGCAGTATTTT
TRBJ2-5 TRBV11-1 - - CASSRRGLQNQETQYF TGTGCCAGCAGCCGTAGGGGACTGCAAAACCAAGAGACCCAGTACTTC
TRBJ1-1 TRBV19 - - CASTEGGTEAFF TGTGCCAGTACCGAGGGAGGCACTGAAGCTTTCTTT
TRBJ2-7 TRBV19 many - CASSISPFYEQYF TGTGCCAGTAGTATATCGCCCTTCTACGAGCAGTACTTC
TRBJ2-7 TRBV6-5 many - CASSYREVGGYEQYF TGTGCCAGCAGTTACAGAGAGGTCGGAGGCTACGAGCAGTACTTC
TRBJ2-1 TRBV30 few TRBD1 CAWSETWDRYNEQFF TGTGCCTGGAGTGAAACGTGGGACAGGTACAATGAGCAGTTCTTC
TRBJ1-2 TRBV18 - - CASSLTGDPTGYTF TGTGCCAGCTCACTTACCGGGGACCCTACAGGCTACACCTTC
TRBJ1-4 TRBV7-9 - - CASSSSNEKLFF TGTGCCAGCAGCTCCAGTAATGAAAAACTGTTTTTT
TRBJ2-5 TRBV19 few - CASSIRGGSETQYF TGTGCCAGTAGTATAAGGGGGGGCTCAGAGACCCAGTACTTC
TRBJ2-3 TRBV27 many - CASSLMGPDTQYF TGTGCCAGCAGTTTAATGGGGCCAGATACGCAGTATTTT
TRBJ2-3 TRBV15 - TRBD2 CASSLPAGPWTQYF TGTGCCAGCAGTTTACCAGCGGGGCCGTGGACGCAGTATTTT
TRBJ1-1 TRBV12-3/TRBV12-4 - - CASSSDGWLAFF TGTGCCAGCAGTTCCGATGGGTGGTTGGCTTTCTTT
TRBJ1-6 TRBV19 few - CASSFGGSSSYNSPLHF TGTGCCAGCAGCTTCGGGGGCTCGAGCTCCTATAATTCACCCCTCCACTTT
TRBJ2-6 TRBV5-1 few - CASSLGGSGANVLTF TGCGCCAGCAGCTTGGGTGGGTCTGGGGCCAACGTCCTGACTTTC
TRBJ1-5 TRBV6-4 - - CASSEDHNQPQHF TGTGCCAGCAGTGAAGACCACAATCAGCCCCAGCATTTT
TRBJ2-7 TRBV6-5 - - CASSSAGGTYEQYF TGTGCCAGCAGTTCGGCAGGGGGGACCTACGAGCAGTACTTC
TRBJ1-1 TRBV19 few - CASSRQTSTEAFF TGTGCCAGTAGTCGACAGACAAGCACTGAAGCTTTCTTT
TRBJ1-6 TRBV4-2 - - CASSQDGGPDSPLHF TGTGCCAGCAGCCAAGACGGTGGGCCGGATTCACCCCTCCACTTT
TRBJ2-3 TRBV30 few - CAWSGVGTDTQYF TGTGCCTGGAGTGGGGTGGGCACAGATACGCAGTATTTT
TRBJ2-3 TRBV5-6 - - CASTPQGNLDTQYF TGTGCCAGCACTCCTCAGGGGAACTTGGATACGCAGTATTTT
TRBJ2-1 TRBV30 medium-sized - CAWSVENEQFF TGTGCCTGGAGTGTAGAAAATGAGCAGTTCTTC
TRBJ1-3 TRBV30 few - CAIAPGASGNTIYF TGTGCCATAGCGCCGGGGGCTTCAGGAAACACCATATATTTT
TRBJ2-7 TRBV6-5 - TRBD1 CASSQGQGTYF TGTGCCAGCAGTCAAGGACAGGGGACGTACTTC
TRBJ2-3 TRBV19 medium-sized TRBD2 CASQPTDRLAKITDTQYF TGTGCCAGTCAACCCACCGATCGACTAGCGAAAATCACAGATACGCAGTATTTT
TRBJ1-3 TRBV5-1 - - CASSLGAPGNTIYF TGCGCCAGCAGCTTGGGGGCCCCTGGAAACACCATATATTTT
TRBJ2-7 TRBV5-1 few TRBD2 CASSRSGGPYEQYF TGCGCCAGCAGCAGAAGCGGGGGGCCCTACGAGCAGTACTTC
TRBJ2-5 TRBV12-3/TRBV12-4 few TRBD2 CASSSGLAGGRETQYF TGTGCCAGCAGTTCGGGACTAGCGGGAGGGCGAGAGACCCAGTACTTC
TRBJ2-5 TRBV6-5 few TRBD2 CASRGLAGINQETQYF TGTGCCAGCAGGGGCCTAGCGGGCATTAACCAAGAGACCCAGTACTTC
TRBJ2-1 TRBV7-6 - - CASSLAHFEQFF TGTGCCAGCAGCTTAGCACATTTTGAGCAGTTCTTC
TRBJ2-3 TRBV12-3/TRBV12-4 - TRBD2 CASSLGASGGISTDTQYF TGTGCCAGCAGTTTAGGGGCTAGCGGGGGGATAAGTACAGATACGCAGTATTTT
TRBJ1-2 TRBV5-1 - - CASSLERGGYTF TGCGCCAGCAGCTTGGAAAGGGGCGGCTACACCTTC